The 14 T cell receptor beta chains given below trace back to one sample, sequenced in a study of blood T cell repertoires in COVID-19. Sequenced by immunoSEQ multiplex PCR; TCRdb stores in-frame clones only, minus some. Among approximately 450,000 clones listed, roughly nine tenths were seen once. Sequences were obtained from PBMCs or T cells enriched from blood (not recorded which). The origin of the receptors is a woman under 30 with acute COVID-19.

This chain connects TRBV29-1 to TRBJ2-7; the D is unclear. This CDR3 contains 12 residues. Trimming stripped 2 bases from V and 6 bases from J, with 11 bases between. CDR1 and CDR2 (germline): SQVTM, ANQGSEA. DNA of the CDR3: TGCAGCGTTGAAAGTGTGGGCCTCGAGCAGTACTTC. Translation gives CSVESVGLEQYF.

The V and J genes are TRBV2 and TRBJ1-1, with D uncertain. CDR3 size: 14 residues. Deletions cut 7 bases from V and 0 bases from J, with 12 bases between. CDR1 is SNHLY, CDR2 FYNNEI, per germline. CDR3 sequence reads: CASTVQSMNTEAFF. The CDR3 DNA is TGTGCCAGCACTGTACAATCCATGAACACTGAAGCTTTCTTT.

Details on this clone: Other DNA sequences in the same sample also yield this CDR3. V usage is TRBV11-2 and J usage is TRBJ1-1; a possible D gene is TRBD1 (6 bases). This CDR3 spans 13 amino acids. Germline V CDR1 and CDR2: SGHAT, FQNNGV. The V and J ends lost 6 bases and 0 bases respectively, with 8 bases between them. This CDR3 reads CASSPGVNTEAFF. The CDR3 DNA reads as TGTGCCAGCAGTCCAGGGGTGAACACTGAAGCTTTCTTT.

This clone was counted between two and nine times. The rearrangement uses TRBV11-2 and TRBJ2-1; possibly TRBD2 for D (5 bases). Trimming removed 6 bases at V and 4 bases at J, with 10 bases between. The CDR3 sequence is 13 residues long. Germline V gene sequence: CDR1 SGHAT, CDR2 FQNNGV. The CDR3 sequence is CASRWTAYNEQFF. The CDR3 DNA follows: TGTGCCAGCAGATGGACTGCGTACAATGAGCAGTTCTTC.

The genes are TRBV7-8 and TRBJ2-7, with TRBD1 identical over 9 bases. The germline CDR1 and CDR2 sequences are SGHVS and FQNEAQ. CDR3 length: 15 amino acids. With 2 bases clipped from V and 5 bases from J, the junction kept 7 bases outside the gene matches. Written as DNA, the CDR3 is TGTGCCAGCAGCTTATTCGGGACAGGGCCCAACGAGCAGTACTTC. Translated, it gives CASSLFGTGPNEQYF.

The chain employs TRBV28 and TRBJ1-4; no firm D call. CDR1 is MDHEN and CDR2 is SYDVKM in the germline V gene. The CDR3 spans 14 residues. Trimming took off 2 bases at V and 5 bases at J, with 9 bases between the two ends. The CDR3 DNA is TGTGCCAGCAGTTTAAGAGGGCTGAATGAAAAACTGTTTTTT. It encodes CASSLRGLNEKLFF.

This clone was counted once. The CDR3 bases are TGTGCCAGCAGCCCCGGGATTCCAAGCAATCAGCCCCAGCATTTT. Encoded protein: CASSPGIPSNQPQHF. The chain has TRBV7-2 and TRBJ1-5; D unresolved. Trimming removed 5 bases from V and 1 base from J, with 12 bases in between. The CDR3 runs 15 residues. Germline CDR1 and CDR2: SGHTA and FQGNSA. The entire variable domain, with the rest obtained from reference TRBV7-2 and TRBJ1-5, is as follows: GAGVSQSPSNKVTEKGKDVELRCDPISGHTALYWYRQSLGQGLEFLIYFQGNSAPDKSGLPSDRFSAERTGGSVSTLTIQRTQQEDSAVYLCASSPGIPSNQPQHFGDGTRLSIL.

The chain uses TRBV19 and TRBJ1-4; D perhaps matches TRBD1 (6 bases). Germline V gene lookup returns CDR1 LNHDA and CDR2 SQIVND (reference sequence). The CDR3 loop spans 17 amino acids. V shed 9 bases and J shed 0 bases, with 20 bases lying between them. CDR3: CASADRPARATNEKLFF. The CDR3, as DNA: TGTGCCAGCGCCGACAGGCCGGCCCGCGCAACTAATGAAAAACTGTTTTTT.

This clone was counted ten times or more. The chain links TRBV6-5 to TRBJ1-5; D not resolved. Germline CDR1 is MNHEY and CDR2 is SVGAGI. The ends were cut back, 6 bases at V and 0 bases at J, with 6 bases in the middle. This CDR3 has 13 residues. This chain's CDR3 is CASRAYSNQPQHF. The DNA for the CDR3 is TGTGCCAGCAGGGCATATAGCAATCAGCCCCAGCATTTT.

The chain employs TRBV27 and TRBJ2-7, with D unclear. The germline gives CDR1 MNHEY, CDR2 SMNVEV (reference sequence). CDR3 length equals 14 residues. V lost 6 bases and J 4 bases, leaving 16 bases between the germline ends. CDR3 nucleotide sequence: TGTGCCAGCAGCCTGACCGGGTCCCCATACGAGCAGTACTTC. It specifies CASSLTGSPYEQYF.

This chain uses TRBV25-1 with TRBJ2-5; 8 nucleotides agree with TRBD1. Germline-derived CDR1 and CDR2 are MGHDK and SYGVNS. The CDR3 loop spans 14 amino acids. V dropped 7 bases and J dropped 2; count of bases not matched to a gene: 6. The CDR3 region has the DNA TGTGCCAGCAACGACAGGGGCCGGCAAGAGACCCAGTACTTC. Protein product: CASNDRGRQETQYF.

A few counts support this clone. The gene calls are TRBV9 and TRBJ1-2; TRBD1 aligns across 7 bases. The CDR3 contains 16 residues. V gave up 4 bases and J gave up 4 bases; unmatched junction bases: 13. Germline V lookup: CDR1 SGDLS, CDR2 YYNGEE. CDR3 nucleotides: TGTGCCAGCAGCCCTAGAGGGACAGCCCCAACCTATGGCTACACCTTC. This translates into CASSPRGTAPTYGYTF.

The rearrangement links TRBV27 to TRBJ1-6; 9 nucleotides align to TRBD1. Germline V gene lookup returns CDR1 MNHEY and CDR2 SMNVEV (reference sequence). The CDR3 length is 15 residues. Trimming cost V 6 bases and J 9 bases; bases outside gene matches: 9. The DNA of the CDR3 is TGTGCCAGCAGGCCAGGGACAGGGTTTGGTTCACCCCTCCACTTT. Amino acid sequence: CASRPGTGFGSPLHF.

The chain employs TRBV5-1 and TRBJ2-5; 11 bases align to TRBD2. The CDR3 is 14 residues long. J was trimmed by 4 bases and V by 5 bases; bases with no gene match: 4. Germline CDR1 and CDR2: SGHRS and YFSETQ. CDR3 in DNA: TGCGCCAGCAGGGATAGCGGGGGGGTAGAGACCCAGTACTTC. It yields the protein CASRDSGGVETQYF.